The entry below describes one TCR beta chain. No cognate antigen has been identified for it. The sample holds no much larger clone one base away, and base qualities are not on file. These data come from a study of T cell responses to AZD1222 COVID-19 vaccine (dated by TCRdb to the early 2020s). General notes on the study: AZD1222 recipients whose second dose came at about 4 weeks and those whose second dose came at about 12 weeks were combined into one group, since spike-specific TCR depth and breadth did not differ between the two schedules. A total of under 250 trial participants underwent TCR sequencing, of whom approximately 200 had received two doses of AZD1222 and about 26 had received two doses of the MenACWY control vaccine. Trial participants were enrolled by age into 18-55, 56-69 and 70-plus year subgroups, with approximately 150, 30 and 60 TCR-sequenced participants respectively.

The label giving this sample's time point can be read as: baseline before first vaccination. Vaccinee samples were obtained from the UK trials COV001 and COV002, which included a single-blind randomized controlled phase 2/3 trial of AZD1222 (ChAdOx1 nCoV-19) in healthy adults. For TCRbeta chain sequencing, PBMC samples from trial participants were taken at day 0 and at day 28 after the second dose. General conclusions and limits of the study: Reportedly, close to half of the unique spike-specific TCRs recognized epitopes lying outside the regions that are mutated in the B.1.351 and B.1.1.7 variants. The 56-69-year group was small, and its depth increase did not reach significance, likely because of low power. Participants were mostly white British and included more females than males, and it was suggested by the authors that clonal diversity may have been underestimated. The whole spike protein was spanned by vaccine-associated CD4 TCRs, and dominant responses were seen in regions 160-218 and 743-854. Conclusions about previously exposed vaccinees are limited, since just 5 or 6 AZD1222 recipients were seropositive for SARS-CoV-2 at baseline. Because no day 14 peak-response samples were available, the repertoires could be characterized only after the peak T cell response. Spike-specific TCR breadth and depth rose significantly after two AZD1222 doses compared with day 0 and with MenACWY recipients.

The CDR3 starts with the cysteine, ends with the phenylalanine, and has 13 residues. Solely the CDR3 DNA is kept, with 39 bases framed from the first base. Trimming costs V 2 bases and J 4 bases, and their ends lie 8 bases apart. The germline V gene yields SGHTA for CDR1 and FQGTGA for CDR2. The CDR3 regions of human TCRbeta chains were subjected to immunosequencing. The study's processing was this. Repertoire TCRs were matched against a reference library of SARS-CoV-2-specific TCRs generated with the MIRA antigen-specificity platform. Breadth meant the fraction of unique TCRs that were SARS-CoV-2-associated, whereas depth meant the fraction of total T cells that were SARS-CoV-2-associated. Each spike-specific TCR was assigned to its reactive spike region and to a CD4 or CD8 class using the MIRA data. Log10-transformed breadth and depth values were compared by one-way ANOVA with Sidak's multiple comparisons tests. This immuneACCESS table, as held by TCRdb, lists in-frame sequences with V and J called but not all clones. Of the missing ones, under half trace to an unresolved V gene in checked studies; the others have no known cause. That table furnishes V, J and clone size, whereas the DNA furnished D and trimming. Recorded for this sample are approximately 76,000 clones; approximately 90% of them occurred a single time. The ten largest clonotypes hold 15% to 20% of the sample.

Sequenced material: peripheral blood, taken on day 0 of AZD1222 vaccination. This chain joins TRBV7-3 to TRBJ1-1; confidence is insufficient to name the D gene. This clonotype was obtained from an adult in good health. The sequence in DNA is TGTGCCAGCAGCTTATCCTTGGGCACTGAAGCTTTCTTT. Translated, this is CASSLSLGTEAFF.